The source of this T cell receptor (beta chain) is a study of blood T cell repertoires in COVID-19. Libraries were prepared by immunoSEQ multiplex PCR; TCRdb keeps only in-frame clonotypes and omits some of them. The sample records over 50,000 clones, approximately 80% being singletons. Germline assignment: CDR1 SGHRS and CDR2 YFSETQ. The ends lost 1 base at V and 6 bases at J; junction bases unmatched: 7. The CDR3 is 15 amino acids. The TCR originated in an elderly man with active or convalescent COVID-19. The sequenced sample consisted of peripheral blood. The chain combines TRBV5-1 with TRBJ2-7; 10 bases align to TRBD2. CDR3: CASSLLPSGRSEQYF. CDR3 coding DNA: TGCGCCAGCAGCTTGCTCCCTAGCGGGAGATCCGAGCAGTACTTC.